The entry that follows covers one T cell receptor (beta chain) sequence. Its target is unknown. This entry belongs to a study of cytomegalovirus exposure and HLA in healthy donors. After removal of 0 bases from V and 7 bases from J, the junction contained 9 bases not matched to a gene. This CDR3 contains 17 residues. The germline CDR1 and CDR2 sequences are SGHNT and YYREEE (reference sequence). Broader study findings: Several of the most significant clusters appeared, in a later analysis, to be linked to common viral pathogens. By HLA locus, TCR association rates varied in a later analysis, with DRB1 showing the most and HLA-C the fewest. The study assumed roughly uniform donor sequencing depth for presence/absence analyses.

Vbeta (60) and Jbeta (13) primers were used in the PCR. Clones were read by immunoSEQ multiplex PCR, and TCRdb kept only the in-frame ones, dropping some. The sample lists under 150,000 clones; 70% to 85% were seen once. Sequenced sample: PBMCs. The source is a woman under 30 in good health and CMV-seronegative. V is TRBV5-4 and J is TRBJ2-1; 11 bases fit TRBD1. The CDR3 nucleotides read TGTGCCAGCAGCTTGGCCGCGGGACAGGGGGGGAGGAATGAGCAGTTCTTC. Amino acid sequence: CASSLAAGQGGRNEQFF.